The 19 T cell receptor beta chains below were found in one sample sequenced in a study of blood T cell repertoires in COVID-19. Assay: immunoSEQ multiplex PCR; the TCRdb copy retains only in-frame clones and omits some. The table includes some 300,000 clones, more than 85% detected once. Input material: PBMCs or T cells enriched from blood (not recorded which). The receptors originated from a woman in her 30s who had been exposed to COVID-19.

The chain recombines TRBV5-4 with TRBJ1-2; 7 bases are a match to TRBD1. The trim removed 3 bases at V and 4 bases at J, leaving 9 bases unmatched. There are 15 residues in the CDR3. Germline CDR1 and CDR2: SGHNT and YYREEE (reference sequence). The CDR3 nucleotides are TGTGCCAGCAGCTACGGGACAGACTTCATCTATGGCTACACCTTC. Amino acid sequence: CASSYGTDFIYGYTF.

This clone has just one count. The chain joins TRBV4-2 to TRBJ2-3; the match to TRBD2 covers 14 bases. V lost 1 base, J lost 5 bases, and 5 bases stayed unmatched. Per the germline V gene, CDR1 is LGHNA and CDR2 is YNFKEQ. The CDR3 runs to 17 residues. CDR3 region: CASSQATSGGEGDTQYF. DNA for the CDR3: TGTGCCAGCAGCCAAGCGACTAGCGGGGGGGAGGGAGATACGCAGTATTTT.

This chain connects TRBV11-2 to TRBJ1-1; maybe TRBD1 (5 bases). The CDR3 is made up of 14 amino acids. In germline, CDR1 is SGHAT, CDR2 FQNNGV. Trimming removed 1 base from V and 3 bases from J, with 9 bases in between. This CDR3 reads CASSLVGGYTEAFF. For the CDR3, the DNA is TGTGCCAGCAGCTTAGTTGGGGGGTACACTGAAGCTTTCTTT.

The rearrangement links TRBV15 to TRBJ2-2; 7 bases are a match to TRBD1. V trimming: 3 bases; J trimming: 5 bases; junction bases outside the gene matches: 6. Germline V lookup: CDR1 LNHNV, CDR2 YYDKDF (reference sequence). This CDR3 region has 15 residues. The CDR3 spells CATSSRTGRTGELFF. The CDR3 DNA sequence: TGTGCCACCAGCAGCAGGACAGGCAGGACCGGGGAGCTGTTTTTT.

V and J are TRBV7-2 and TRBJ1-1; no firm D call. The length of the CDR3 is 13 residues. V was shortened by 5 bases and J by 4 bases, with 11 bases between the two germline ends. The germline gives CDR1 SGHTA, CDR2 FQGNSA. The CDR3 spells CASSTRPGTEAFF. In DNA form, the CDR3 reads TGTGCCAGCAGCACGAGACCAGGCACTGAAGCTTTCTTT.

This sequence joins TRBV18 and TRBJ1-6; tentatively, D is TRBD1 (5 bases). Germline V gene sequence: CDR1 KGHSH, CDR2 LQKENI. Between the trimmed V and J ends, which lost 4 bases and 9 bases, there was a span of 16 bases. This CDR3 spans 15 amino acids. The CDR3 DNA reads TGTGCCAGCTCACGCTCCGGGACTGAAGTTTCACCCCTCCACTTT. It yields the protein CASSRSGTEVSPLHF.

Only a few counts were recorded for this clone. The rearrangement joins TRBV30 to TRBJ1-5; TRBD1 aligns across 10 bases. V shed 5 bases, J shed 4 bases, and the junction held 14 bases outside the gene matches. CDR3 length equals 17 residues. Germline V gene sequence: CDR1 GTSNPN, CDR2 SVGIG (reference sequence). The CDR3 DNA follows: TGTGCCTGGTCCTCTGGGGACAGGGGTTTTGGTAATCAGCCCCAGCATTTT. Amino acid sequence: CAWSSGDRGFGNQPQHF.

This chain joins TRBV11-2 and TRBJ1-3; the D is unclear. In germline, CDR1 is SGHAT, CDR2 FQNNGV. Trimming cost V 5 bases and J 4 bases, with 9 bases left between them. This CDR3 comprises 13 residues. CDR3 coding DNA: TGTGCCAGCAGCCCCCAGTCCGGAAACACCATATATTTT. Translated: CASSPQSGNTIYF. Supplemented by reference TRBV11-2 and TRBJ1-3, the full variable domain reads EAGVAQSPRYKIIEKRQSVAFWCNPISGHATLYWYQQILGQGPKLLIQFQNNGVVDDSQLPKDRFSAERLKGVDSTLKIQPAKLEDSAVYLCASSPQSGNTIYFGEGSWLTVV.

The chain has TRBV9 and TRBJ2-3; D might be TRBD2 (6 bases). Trimming removed 2 bases at V and 8 bases at J, with 21 bases between. The CDR3 totals 16 residues. Per the germline V gene, CDR1 is SGDLS and CDR2 is YYNGEE. In nucleotides, the CDR3 is TGTGCCAGCAGCGTTAGCGCCCCGCGGACGGGAGTTACGCAGTATTTT. Amino acids: CASSVSAPRTGVTQYF.

This chain connects TRBV9 to TRBJ1-2; no definite D call. The CDR3 totals 14 residues. The germline V gene encodes CDR1 SGDLS and CDR2 YYNGEE. Trimming pared 0 bases from V and 2 bases from J, leaving 8 bases between. The CDR3 sequence is CASSVDEGNYGYTF. The CDR3 region has the DNA TGTGCCAGCAGCGTAGATGAGGGAAACTATGGCTACACCTTC.

V and J are TRBV7-9 and TRBJ2-7; D is undetermined. The V end was cut by 5 bases, the J end by 2 bases, with 10 bases between. CDR3 size: 13 residues. Per the germline V gene, CDR1 is SEHNR and CDR2 is FQNEAQ (reference sequence). DNA of the CDR3: TGTGCCAGCAGCATGGGCTCCCCCTACGAGCAGTACTTC. It translates to CASSMGSPYEQYF.

The V and J genes are TRBV3-1 (or the pseudogene TRBV3-2) and TRBJ1-1, with D possibly being TRBD1 (5 bases). Germline assignment: CDR1 LGHDT and CDR2 YNNKEL (reference sequence). Deletions cut 4 bases from V and 0 bases from J, with 15 bases between. This CDR3 has 16 amino acids. The CDR3 spells CASSPYPGTLNTEAFF. The CDR3 DNA reads as TGTGCCAGCAGCCCCTACCCCGGGACTCTGAACACTGAAGCTTTCTTT.

The chain links TRBV7-2 to TRBJ1-2; 10 bases match TRBD1. The junction had 7 bases not matched to a gene; V was cut back by 5 bases and J by 4 bases. The CDR3 sequence is 15 residues long. Germline V gene data show CDR1 as SGHTA and CDR2 as FQGNSA. CDR3 coding DNA: TGTGCCAGCAGCCCGGGGACAGGGGTTTTCTATGGCTACACCTTC. Its translation is CASSPGTGVFYGYTF.

This clone showed up just once. The chain is built from TRBV9 and TRBJ1-1; no clear D. Germline CDR1 and CDR2: SGDLS and YYNGEE. The germline V and J ends were trimmed by 4 bases and 0 bases, with 7 bases remaining between them. The CDR3 loop spans 13 amino acids. CDR3 amino acids: CASSLAVNTEAFF. The CDR3 DNA reads TGTGCCAGCAGCCTGGCCGTGAACACTGAAGCTTTCTTT.

V gene TRBV7-3 combines with J gene TRBJ1-2; D possibly corresponds to TRBD1 (6 bases). Trimming removed 3 bases from V and 5 bases from J, with 10 bases in between. Germline lookup yields CDR1 SGHTA and CDR2 FQGTGA. The CDR3 is made up of 13 amino acids. CDR3 nucleotide sequence: TGTGCCAGCAGCTTCAGGGGAACTTATGGCTACACCTTC. Translating gives CASSFRGTYGYTF.

The genes are TRBV7-7 and TRBJ2-1, with a possible D match to TRBD2 (7 bases). The germline CDR1 and CDR2 sequences are SSHAT and FNYEAQ (reference sequence). The CDR3 runs to 15 residues. Trimming cost V 0 bases and J 5 bases, with 11 bases left between them. The CDR3 sequence is CASSLAGGANNEQFF. Written as DNA, the CDR3 is TGTGCCAGCAGCTTAGCTGGGGGGGCTAACAATGAGCAGTTCTTC.

The chain carries TRBV7-2 and TRBJ2-1; possibly TRBD1 for D (6 bases). Germline V CDR1 and CDR2: SGHTA, FQGNSA. This CDR3 is 15 amino acids long. Between the trimmed V and J ends, which lost 5 bases and 4 bases, there was a span of 15 bases. Here the CDR3 DNA reads TGTGCCAGCAGCCCGCGAATGGGACAATACAATGAGCAGTTCTTC. It is translated as CASSPRMGQYNEQFF.

The V gene is TRBV28, the J gene TRBJ1-2; 8 bases line up with TRBD1. The germline V gene encodes CDR1 MDHEN and CDR2 SYDVKM. J was trimmed by 4 bases and V by 5 bases; bases with no gene match: 6. The CDR3 extends over 14 amino acids. The CDR3 is CASSLTGTGYGYTF. For the CDR3, the DNA is TGTGCCAGCAGTCTGACCGGGACAGGCTATGGCTACACCTTC.

The rearrangement uses TRBV6-5 and TRBJ1-5; D not certain. This CDR3 has 13 amino acids. The V gene lost 8 bases and the J gene lost 3 bases, with 11 bases spanning the gap. Germline V lookup: CDR1 MNHEY, CDR2 SVGAGI. CDR3 sequence (DNA): TGTGCCAGCTATGGGAGTTACAATCAGCCCCAGCATTTT. It yields the protein CASYGSYNQPQHF.